This TCR beta chain was sequenced for a study of early T cells in non-severe SARS-CoV-2 infection. CDR1 and CDR2 (germline): SGHRS, YFSETQ. This CDR3 is built from 14 residues. The ends lost 0 bases at V and 6 bases at J; junction bases unmatched: 6. Using its own MiXCR run on the 5' RACE reads, TCRdb lists one record per CDR3 protein. The sample lists tens of thousands of distinct CDR3 sequences; 8.5% to 10% were seen once. The sample comprised whole blood. This TCR derives from an adult who was a healthcare worker with PCR-confirmed SARS-CoV-2 infection or an uninfected control (not recorded which). This rearrangement joins TRBV5-1 to TRBJ2-7; 7 bases align to TRBD1. In nucleotides, the CDR3 is TGCGCCAGCAGCTTGGGGGACAGCTCCCCCGAGCAGTACTTC. It specifies CASSLGDSSPEQYF.